A single sample is the source of the 17 T cell receptor beta chains below, sequenced in a study of cytotoxic CD8 clonotypes in ibrutinib-treated CLL. The data were produced by immunoSEQ multiplex PCR, yet TCRdb's version contains in-frame clones alone and is incomplete. The sample shows approximately 160,000 clones, about 88% of them seen only once. This material consisted of PBMCs, taken at disease progression, from a patient treated with ibrutinib. The source of these receptors is a human donor with chronic lymphocytic leukemia.

The V gene is TRBV6-6, the J gene TRBJ1-1, with 9 positions matching TRBD1. Germline CDR1 and CDR2: MNHNY and SVGAGI (reference sequence). Losses at the gene ends were 9 bases for V and 10 bases for J; bases not matched to a gene: 9. This CDR3 region has 12 residues. CDR3 nucleotides: TGTGCCAGTGAGCCCGGGACAGGGAGAGCTTTCTTT. Protein sequence: CASEPGTGRAFF.

This clone occurred once. The chain carries TRBV30 and TRBJ2-7; D unresolved. Germline CDR1 is GTSNPN and CDR2 is SVGIG (reference sequence). CDR3 length equals 15 residues. The V end was cut by 8 bases, the J end by 0 bases, with 20 bases between. CDR3 DNA sequence: TGTGCCCCCCCCCGGCTACTACATAGCTCCTACGAGCAGTACTTC. This sequence encodes CAPPRLLHSSYEQYF.

This clone is a singleton in its sample. DNA of the CDR3: TGTGCCAGCAGCAGCTACGAGCAGTACTTC. Translating it yields CASSSYEQYF. The chain joins TRBV2 to TRBJ2-7; no firm D call. CDR1 SNHLY and CDR2 FYNNEI come from the germline V gene. This CDR3 comprises 10 residues. Trimming pared 6 bases from V and 3 bases from J, leaving 3 bases between. The full variable domain, with the rest looked up from reference TRBV2 and TRBJ2-7, is EPEVTQTPSHQVTQMGQEVILRCVPISNHLYFYWYRQILGQKVEFLVSFYNNEISEKSEIFDDQFSVERPDGSNFTLKIRSTKLEDSAMYFCASSSYEQYFGPGTRLTVT.

The chain recombines TRBV5-1 with TRBJ1-4, with TRBD1 matching 7 bases. J lost 5 bases, V lost 4 bases, and 8 bases had no gene match. Germline CDR1 SGHRS, CDR2 YFSETQ. This CDR3 is built from 15 residues. The DNA of the CDR3 is TGCGCCAGCAGCCCCGCCGGACAGGTCAATGAAAAACTGTTTTTT. Translation: CASSPAGQVNEKLFF.

J is TRBJ1-4 and V is TRBV7-2; no clear D gene. This CDR3 has 12 amino acids. V dropped 5 bases and J dropped 8 bases, with 9 bases sitting between them. Looked up from germline, CDR1 is SGHTA and CDR2 is FQGNSA. CDR3 bases: TGTGCCAGCAGCCGTCTGGGGGAAAAACTGTTTTTT. Protein sequence: CASSRLGEKLFF.

V gene TRBV19 combines with J gene TRBJ1-1; D unclear. CDR1 and CDR2 from the germline V gene are LNHDA and SQIVND (reference sequence). CDR3 size: 14 residues. Trimming took 3 bases from V and 4 from J, leaving 12 bases between them. The CDR3 reads CASSISREATEAFF. The CDR3 nucleotides read TGTGCCAGTAGTATTTCGAGGGAGGCCACTGAAGCTTTCTTT.

The genes are TRBV6-1 and TRBJ1-2; D might be TRBD1 (6 bases). This CDR3 comprises 15 residues. The germline V gene has CDR1 MNHNS and CDR2 SASEGT. CDR3 sequence reads: CACSGDLRLGYGYTF. DNA of the CDR3: TGTGCTTGTTCAGGGGACCTCAGGCTGGGCTATGGCTACACCTTC.

V is TRBV7-9 and J is TRBJ1-3; D perhaps matches TRBD1 (5 bases). With 7 bases removed from V and 0 bases from J, the gap between germline ends came to 13 bases. This CDR3 region has 15 residues. CDR1 is SEHNR, CDR2 FQNEAQ, per germline (reference sequence). The CDR3 DNA is TGTGCCAGCACCCCTGGGGGGGACTCTGGAAACACCATATATTTT. Translating gives CASTPGGDSGNTIYF.

The rearrangement uses TRBV4-2 and TRBJ1-3; 8 bases map to TRBD1. Germline V CDR1 and CDR2: LGHNA, YNFKEQ. The CDR3 spans 17 residues. The V gene end was trimmed by 5 bases and the J gene end by 2 bases; junction bases not matched to a gene: 11. The CDR3 sequence is CASSKYRGEDAGNTIYF. The CDR3 region has the DNA TGTGCCAGCAGCAAATACAGGGGGGAAGACGCTGGAAACACCATATATTTT.

The CDR3 protein is CASSRTSGRARTGELFF. The CDR3 nucleotides read TGTGCCAGTAGTCGGACTAGCGGGAGGGCGCGCACCGGGGAGCTGTTTTTT. V and J are TRBV19 and TRBJ2-2; 15 bases align to TRBD2. The CDR3 spans 17 residues. Trimming took 5 bases from V and 4 from J; bases not matched to a gene: 5. Germline V CDR1 and CDR2: LNHDA, SQIVND (reference sequence).

The chain links TRBV7-6 to TRBJ2-7, with 11 bases identical to TRBD1. The junction had 5 bases not matched to a gene; V was cut back by 5 bases and J by 2 bases. Germline assignment: CDR1 SGHVS and CDR2 FNYEAQ. There are 15 residues in the CDR3. In nucleotides, the CDR3 is TGTGCCAGCAGCCCGGGACAGGGGGTTGCCTACGAGCAGTACTTC. Its protein is CASSPGQGVAYEQYF.

This sequence joins TRBV7-2 and TRBJ2-1; the match to TRBD2 covers 13 bases. Germline V gene data show CDR1 as SGHTA and CDR2 as FQGNSA. CDR3 length: 19 residues. The V segment lost 1 base and the J segment 7 bases; nucleotides outside the gene matches: 13. The DNA of the CDR3 is TGTGCCAGCAGCTTAGTAAACGGCGGACTAGCGGGAGCGCGGAATGAGCAGTTCTTC. It encodes CASSLVNGGLAGARNEQFF.

The genes are TRBV19 and TRBJ1-2, with D possibly TRBD1 on 5 matching bases. Trimming took 2 bases from V and 4 from J, leaving 14 bases between them. Germline V lookup: CDR1 LNHDA, CDR2 SQIVND (reference sequence). There are 15 residues in the CDR3. The CDR3 DNA is TGTGCCAGTAGTATAAGGGGCCCGGAACCCTATGGCTACACCTTC. Encoded protein: CASSIRGPEPYGYTF.

The V gene is TRBV7-2, the J gene TRBJ2-3, with no clear D. V lost 2 bases to trimming and J lost 4 bases, with 16 bases between them. CDR1 is SGHTA and CDR2 is FQGNSA in the germline V gene. The CDR3 extends over 16 amino acids. The CDR3 region has the DNA TGTGCCAGCAGCTTAACGGGTTCGGTTGGAGCAGATACGCAGTATTTT. Translating gives CASSLTGSVGADTQYF.

The chain recombines TRBV7-2 with TRBJ1-1, with D possibly matching TRBD1 (6 bases). V lost 5 bases, J lost 3 bases, and 16 bases lay in between. CDR3 size: 15 residues. Germline loops: CDR1 SGHTA, CDR2 FQGNSA. This CDR3 is CASSPAGVFDTEAFF. CDR3 nucleotide sequence: TGTGCCAGCAGCCCGGCAGGGGTATTTGACACTGAAGCTTTCTTT.

The chain links TRBV18 to TRBJ2-1; the D gene is possibly TRBD2 (6 bases). This CDR3 region has 16 residues. The germline gives CDR1 KGHSH, CDR2 LQKENI. The ends were cut back, 2 bases at V and 8 bases at J, with 19 bases in the middle. The CDR3 loop reads CASSPGQREISHEQFF. CDR3 DNA sequence: TGTGCCAGCTCACCAGGGCAACGGGAGATTTCACATGAGCAGTTCTTC.

The V and J genes are TRBV6-5 and TRBJ2-3; maybe TRBD2 (6 bases). CDR1 MNHEY and CDR2 SVGAGI come from the germline V gene. The CDR3 has 13 amino acids. Trimming took 8 bases from V and 2 from J, leaving 11 bases between them. The CDR3 DNA is TGTGCCAGCGGGACTGGCGCCACAGATACGCAGTATTTT. Translation: CASGTGATDTQYF.